Shown below are 9 T cell receptor beta chains from a single sample sequenced in a study of blood T cell repertoires in COVID-19. Libraries were prepared by immunoSEQ multiplex PCR; TCRdb keeps only in-frame clonotypes and omits some of them. The sample includes tens of thousands of clones, less than 90% of them seen just once. The sequencing sample was made of peripheral blood. The receptor set was obtained from a man between 60 and 75 years old with acute or convalescent COVID-19.

This chain links TRBV18 with TRBJ1-2; 9 positions agree with TRBD1. Trimming cost V 8 bases and J 8 bases; bases outside gene matches: 6. CDR3 size: 12 residues. The germline CDR1 and CDR2 sequences are KGHSH and LQKENI. CDR3 sequence: CASKTGGGGYTF. The CDR3 bases are TGTGCCAGCAAAACAGGGGGCGGCGGCTACACCTTC.

The rearrangement joins TRBV29-1 to TRBJ1-1; 7 bases fit TRBD1. CDR1 SQVTM and CDR2 ANQGSEA come from the germline V gene. The trim removed 4 bases at V and 0 bases at J, leaving 8 bases unmatched. The length of the CDR3 is 15 residues. The CDR3 loop reads CSVGGPTGMNTEAFF. CDR3 sequence (DNA): TGCAGCGTTGGGGGTCCGACAGGGATGAACACTGAAGCTTTCTTT.

The J gene is TRBJ2-1, the V gene TRBV10-3; 9 nucleotides line up with TRBD2. This CDR3 is 16 amino acids long. Germline V lookup: CDR1 ENHRY, CDR2 SYGVKD. V lost 0 bases, J lost 9 bases, and 9 bases stayed unmatched. CDR3 bases: TGTGCCATCAGTGAGTCCGCGGGACTAGCCCTCGGTGAGCAGTTCTTC. Protein: CAISESAGLALGEQFF.

The chain links TRBV29-1 to TRBJ2-5, with TRBD2 matching 7 bases. V shed 5 bases, J shed 7 bases, and the junction held 7 bases outside the gene matches. Germline CDR1 SQVTM, CDR2 ANQGSEA. CDR3 length equals 12 residues. The CDR3 DNA is TGCAGCGTTCTCCCTAGCGGTGTGACCCAGTACTTC. Translation: CSVLPSGVTQYF. Complete variable domain (other parts from reference TRBV29-1 and TRBJ2-5): SAVISQKPSRDICQRGTSLTIQCQVDSQVTMMFWYRQQPGQSLTLIATANQGSEATYESGFVIDKFPISRPNLTFSTLTVSNMSPEDSSIYLCSVLPSGVTQYFGPGTRLLVL.

The CDR3 DNA is TGTGCCAGCAGCTTAGGGGTACAGGTCCCCACCTACGAGCAGTACTTC. Translating gives CASSLGVQVPTYEQYF. J is TRBJ2-7 and V is TRBV7-6, with D possibly TRBD1 on 5 matching bases. Trimming took 1 base from V and 2 from J, leaving 15 bases between them. Germline lookup yields CDR1 SGHVS and CDR2 FNYEAQ. The CDR3 covers 16 residues.

This clone was counted only a few times. This chain uses TRBV11-2 with TRBJ1-2, with a tentative D call TRBD1 (5 bases). The CDR3 has 14 residues. V dropped 5 bases and J dropped 0 bases, with 10 bases sitting between them. From germline, CDR1 is SGHAT and CDR2 FQNNGV. The CDR3: CASSPAGANYGYTF. CDR3 DNA: TGTGCCAGCAGCCCCGCGGGGGCTAACTATGGCTACACCTTC.

This chain links TRBV6-6 with TRBJ2-1; TRBD2 matches 14 bases. The CDR3 runs to 16 residues. The V segment lost 0 bases and the J segment 9 bases; nucleotides outside the gene matches: 4. CDR1 is MNHNY and CDR2 is SVGAGI in the germline V gene (reference sequence). The CDR3 nucleotides read TGTGCCAGCAGTTACTCAGGGACTAGCGGGAGAAGTGAGCAGTTCTTC. Translation gives CASSYSGTSGRSEQFF.

The chain employs TRBV7-8 and TRBJ2-2; TRBD1 matches at 9 bases. Trimming cost V 4 bases and J 4 bases; bases outside gene matches: 7. There are 16 residues in the CDR3. CDR1 and CDR2 (germline): SGHVS, FQNEAQ. The CDR3 region is CASSSPGGQGTGELFF. The CDR3 region has the DNA TGTGCCAGCAGCTCCCCCGGGGGACAGGGCACCGGGGAGCTGTTTTTT.

The rearrangement joins TRBV7-2 to TRBJ2-2, with 13 bases lining up with TRBD2. The CDR3 consists of 15 residues. Germline assignment: CDR1 SGHTA and CDR2 FQGNSA. V lost 5 bases and J lost 5; bases outside the gene matches: 2. The CDR3 DNA follows: TGTGCCAGCAGCCCGACTAGCGGGGGGACCGGGGAGCTGTTTTTT. It encodes CASSPTSGGTGELFF.